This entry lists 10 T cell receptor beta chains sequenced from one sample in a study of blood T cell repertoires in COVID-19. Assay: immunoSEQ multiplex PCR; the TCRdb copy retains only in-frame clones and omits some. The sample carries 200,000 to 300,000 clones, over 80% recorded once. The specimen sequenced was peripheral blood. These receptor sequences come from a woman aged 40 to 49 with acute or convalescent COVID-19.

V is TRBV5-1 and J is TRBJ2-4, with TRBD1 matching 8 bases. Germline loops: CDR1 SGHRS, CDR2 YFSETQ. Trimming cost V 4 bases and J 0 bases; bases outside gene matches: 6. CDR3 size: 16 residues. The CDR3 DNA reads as TGCGCCAGCAGCCCAGGACAGGGACTAGCCAAAAACATTCAGTACTTC. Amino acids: CASSPGQGLAKNIQYF.

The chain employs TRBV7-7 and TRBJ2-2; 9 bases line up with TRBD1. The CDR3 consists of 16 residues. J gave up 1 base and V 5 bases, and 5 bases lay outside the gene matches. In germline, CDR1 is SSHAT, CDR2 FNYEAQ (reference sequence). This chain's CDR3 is CASSKTGGLNTGELFF. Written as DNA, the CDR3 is TGTGCCAGCAGCAAGACAGGGGGGCTGAACACCGGGGAGCTGTTTTTT.

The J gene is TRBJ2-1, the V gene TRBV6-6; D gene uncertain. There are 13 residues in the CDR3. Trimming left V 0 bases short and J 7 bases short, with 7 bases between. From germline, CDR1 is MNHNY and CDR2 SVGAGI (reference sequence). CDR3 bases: TGTGCCAGCAGTTACTCTCCAATTAATGAGCAGTTCTTC. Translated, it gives CASSYSPINEQFF.

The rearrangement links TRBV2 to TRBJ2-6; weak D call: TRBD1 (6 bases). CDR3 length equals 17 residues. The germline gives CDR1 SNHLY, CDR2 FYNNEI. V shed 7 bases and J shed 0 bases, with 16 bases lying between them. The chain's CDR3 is CASKLDSGHSGANVLTF. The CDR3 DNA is TGTGCCAGCAAGTTGGACAGCGGCCACTCTGGGGCCAACGTCCTGACTTTC.

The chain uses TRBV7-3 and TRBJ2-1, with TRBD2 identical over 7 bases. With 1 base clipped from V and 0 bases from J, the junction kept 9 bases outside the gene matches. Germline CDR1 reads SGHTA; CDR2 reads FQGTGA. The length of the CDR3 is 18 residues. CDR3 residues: CASSLKPPTSASYNEQFF. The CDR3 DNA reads TGTGCCAGCAGCTTAAAACCCCCCACTAGCGCCTCCTACAATGAGCAGTTCTTC.

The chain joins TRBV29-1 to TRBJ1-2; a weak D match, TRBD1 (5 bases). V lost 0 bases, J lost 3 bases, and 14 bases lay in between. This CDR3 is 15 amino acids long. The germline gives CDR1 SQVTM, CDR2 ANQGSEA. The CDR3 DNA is TGCAGCGTTGAAGAAAGGACGGTAGGGGACTATGGCTACACCTTC. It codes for CSVEERTVGDYGYTF.

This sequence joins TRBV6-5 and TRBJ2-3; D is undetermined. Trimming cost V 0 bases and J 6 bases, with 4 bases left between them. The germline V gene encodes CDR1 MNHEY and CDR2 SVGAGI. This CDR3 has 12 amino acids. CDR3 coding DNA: TGTGCCAGCAGTTACTCCCTTGATACGCAGTATTTT. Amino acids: CASSYSLDTQYF.

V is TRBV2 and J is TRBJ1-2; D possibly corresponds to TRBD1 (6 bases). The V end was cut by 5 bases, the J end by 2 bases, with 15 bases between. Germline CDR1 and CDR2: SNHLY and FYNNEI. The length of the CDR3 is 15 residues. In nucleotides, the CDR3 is TGTGCCAGCAGTACTCACTCAGGGGAAAACTATGGCTACACCTTC. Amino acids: CASSTHSGENYGYTF.

Here the CDR3 reads CAISEERGLGQPQHF. CDR3 coding DNA: TGTGCCATCAGTGAAGAGAGGGGGCTGGGTCAGCCCCAGCATTTT. V usage is TRBV10-3 and J usage is TRBJ1-5; 7 bases agree with TRBD1. This CDR3 contains 15 residues. V shed 3 bases, J shed 6 bases, and the junction held 8 bases outside the gene matches. Germline V gives CDR1 ENHRY, CDR2 SYGVKD.

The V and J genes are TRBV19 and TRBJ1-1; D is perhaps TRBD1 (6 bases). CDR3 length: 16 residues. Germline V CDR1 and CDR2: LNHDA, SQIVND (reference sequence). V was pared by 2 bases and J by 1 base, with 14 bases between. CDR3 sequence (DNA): TGTGCCAGTAGTATACCTGGGACATCCAAGAACACTGAAGCTTTCTTT. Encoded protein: CASSIPGTSKNTEAFF.